This T cell receptor (beta chain) came from a study of T cells in Graves' hyperthyroidism and ophthalmopathy (dated by TCRdb to the late 2010s). General notes on the study: Peripheral blood was sampled at the time of initial diagnosis, prior to any treatment. To identify distinguishing TCR V-J signatures, a discovery cohort of about a hundred patients was used, comprising some 45 with Graves' ophthalmopathy and approximately 58 with stable Graves' hyperthyroidism. TCR Vbeta CDR3 sequencing of roughly 140 peripheral blood samples (more than 40 ophthalmopathy, 70 to 85 hyperthyroidism and approximately 17 progressor patients) is reported in the paper. The approximately 98 discovery patients were randomly divided into training and test sets at a 7:3 ratio. An independent validation cohort of fewer than 20 hyperthyroidism patients and 15 or so patients who later progressed to ophthalmopathy tested prospective prediction of ophthalmopathy. In over five Graves' hyperthyroidism patients, the study also compared T-cell repertoires from thyroid tissue with T-cell repertoires from blood. Following sampling, methimazole starting at 30 mg daily was given to hyperthyroidism patients, and high-dose intravenous methylprednisolone was given to ophthalmopathy patients. Broad study findings and their caveats: Ophthalmopathy was separated from stable hyperthyroidism by a 13 V-J signature model, with about 86% sensitivity and about 81% specificity obtained in cross-validation and 80%/75% obtained in testing. Most expanded thyroid clonotypes (frequency above 0.001) were also detected in blood, a finding suggesting that blood repertoires may reflect thyroid immune responses. No statistical method was used to set the sample size in advance, and investigators knew the group allocation. In validation, progression to ophthalmopathy was predicted by the model with roughly 69% sensitivity and nearly 75% specificity, a median of roughly 6.4 months before onset.

The CDR3, cysteine through phenylalanine, is 13 amino acids long. Only the CDR3 DNA is retained, 39 bases long and in frame from the first base. V is clipped by 9 bases and J by 8 bases, and the sequence between their germline boundaries is 17 bases long. CDR1 is given as LNHDA and CDR2 as SQIVND, both from the germline V gene (reference sequence). TCR beta CDR3 regions were amplified from RNA transcripts. A first-round RT-PCR of the TCR CDR3 used the HTBI primer set with the Qiagen OneStep RT-PCR kit. A second multiplex PCR round built the libraries, followed by size selection and purification. The libraries were sequenced on an Illumina HiSeq2000 using paired-end 100 bp reads. Concerning the study's data processing: Raw data were processed with SOAPnuke, discarding reads with adapters, uncalled bases, mean Phred below 15, or no exact constant-primer or identifier match. High-quality paired reads were merged using COPE v1.2.5, and each unique nucleotide sequence was defined as a clonotype. MiTCR v1.1 was used to align clonotypes to the IMGT TRBV, TRBD and TRBJ reference segments. The analysis included only V-J combinations with a frequency above 0.0001, which together covered about 99% of the repertoires. A TCS score was defined as the ratio of F50 (clonal expansion) to E x V (chaos), with BLOSUM62-based TCRdist applied between CDR3 peptides within each V-J. Welch's t-statistics and random forest reduced just over 500 V-J features to 13, which were used in a naive Bayes classifier (R e1071). TCRdb redid the processing of the public reads, applying fastp at Q25 and MiXCR, and retained in-frame beta chains. For every CDR3 protein sequence, its rows merge into one entry that carries the most common genes and DNA. These V and J calls rely on TCRdb rather than the paper's analysis. Counted in this sample were 490,000 or so distinct CDR3 sequences; approximately 22% of them appeared once. The ten largest make up roughly 49% of the sample.

Points on this clonotype: The target of this receptor is not known. Base-call qualities are not available, and no considerably larger clone is one nucleotide away.

Ophthalmopathy patients had moderately to severely active disease, Clinical Activity Score of at least 3, NOSPECS grade of at least 4, and duration under 3 months. Patients with uncontrolled infections, other autoimmune diseases, pregnancy or lactation were excluded. Diagnoses relied on clinical symptoms, serum thyroxine and TRAb, thyroid ultrasound and orbital computed tomography. PBMCs were isolated from 10 ml of fresh peripheral blood by Ficoll-Paque density gradient centrifugation. Trizol reagent was used to extract total RNA, and RNA quality was then checked on an Agilent 2100 Bioanalyzer. This clonotype originated in a woman in her 70s with Graves' ophthalmopathy. Sequenced sample: blood. Here the chain combines TRBV19 and TRBJ2-1; TRBD1 is a possible D gene, resting on 5 matching bases. Here the CDR3 is given as CASEEAGSDEQFF. At the DNA level, the sequence is TGTGCCAGCGAGGAAGCAGGGTCCGATGAGCAGTTCTTC.